A selection of T cell receptor beta chains follows, all from one sample in a study of sequential checkpoint blockade in melanoma. Assay used: immunoSEQ multiplex PCR; TCRdb lists only in-frame clones, some missing. The sample records roughly 5,300 clones, less than 30% being singletons. The sequenced sample was tumor tissue (inferred from file names), obtained from a patient given nivolumab and ipilimumab in sequence. These receptors were obtained from a human donor with melanoma. The CDR3 runs from the conserved cysteine through the conserved F or W. The order of the fields is V gene, clone size, J gene, D gene, CDR3 DNA, CDR3 protein. The D gene is left open where the match is weak. Expanded clones get a size class; other rows say once, few or many, or leave the size out.

V gene: TRBV18
clone size: NA
J gene: TRBJ1-2
D gene: NA
CDR3 DNA: TGTGCCAGCTCACCACCAGATTTGTATGGCTACACCTTC
CDR3 protein: CASSPPDLYGYTF

V gene: TRBV11-3
clone size: NA
J gene: TRBJ2-7
D gene: NA
CDR3 DNA: TGTGCCAGCAGCTTAGTACAGGGTCGCAACGAGCAGTACTTC
CDR3 protein: CASSLVQGRNEQYF

V gene: TRBV30
clone size: NA
J gene: TRBJ1-5
D gene: NA
CDR3 DNA: TGTGCCTGGAGTGTAGGCAGGGTGAGGGGTGGCAATCAGCCCCAGCATTTT
CDR3 protein: CAWSVGRVRGGNQPQHF

V gene: TRBV18
clone size: NA
J gene: TRBJ2-3
D gene: TRBD2
CDR3 DNA: TGTGCCAGCTCCCGGCGGGGGGGCACAGATACGCAGTATTTT
CDR3 protein: CASSRRGGTDTQYF

V gene: TRBV15
clone size: medium-sized
J gene: TRBJ1-5
D gene: NA
CDR3 DNA: TGTGCCACCAGCAGAGGCCAGGGGACATGGGGCAATCAGCCCCAGCATTTT
CDR3 protein: CATSRGQGTWGNQPQHF

V gene: TRBV30
clone size: NA
J gene: TRBJ2-5
D gene: TRBD2
CDR3 DNA: TGTGCCTGGAGTGTACGGGGAGGGGCCCTCGGTCAAGAGACCCAGTACTTC
CDR3 protein: CAWSVRGGALGQETQYF

V gene: TRBV6-8
clone size: many
J gene: TRBJ1-5
D gene: NA
CDR3 DNA: TGTGCCAGGGGCCCAGGGAGGAAGGTTCAGCCCCAGCATTTT
CDR3 protein: CARGPGRKVQPQHF

V gene: TRBV5-1
clone size: once
J gene: TRBJ1-6
D gene: TRBD1
CDR3 DNA: TGCGCCAGCAGCACCGGACAGGGGAAGAATTCACCCCTCCACTTT
CDR3 protein: CASSTGQGKNSPLHF

V gene: TRBV6-8
clone size: many
J gene: TRBJ1-5
D gene: NA
CDR3 DNA: TGTGCCAGCAGTTACTCGGACCGCTATCAGCCCCAGCATTTT
CDR3 protein: CASSYSDRYQPQHF

V gene: TRBV29-1
clone size: once
J gene: TRBJ2-5
D gene: NA
CDR3 DNA: TGCAGCGTTGAGTCGGGACTGGAAGAGACCCAGTACTTC
CDR3 protein: CSVESGLEETQYF

V gene: TRBV29-1
clone size: few
J gene: TRBJ1-5
D gene: NA
CDR3 DNA: TGCAGCGTCGGAACTGGTGGGCAGCCCCAGCATTTT
CDR3 protein: CSVGTGGQPQHF

V gene: TRBV19
clone size: NA
J gene: TRBJ1-2
D gene: NA
CDR3 DNA: TGTGCCAGTACCGGGACCCACCCGGCTGGCTACACCTTC
CDR3 protein: CASTGTHPAGYTF

V gene: TRBV12-5
clone size: few
J gene: TRBJ2-3
D gene: NA
CDR3 DNA: TGTGCCAGCACCTTCCTGGGGGGCGGGTCCACAGATACGCAGTATTTT
CDR3 protein: CASTFLGGGSTDTQYF

V gene: TRBV10-2
clone size: NA
J gene: TRBJ2-7
D gene: TRBD2
CDR3 DNA: TGCGCCAGCAAGCCGGGACTAGGAATTGGGGAGCAGTACTTC
CDR3 protein: CASKPGLGIGEQYF

V gene: TRBV29-1
clone size: NA
J gene: TRBJ1-1
D gene: NA
CDR3 DNA: TGCAGCGTTGAAGATTTTTGGAAGAACACTGAAGCTTTCTTT
CDR3 protein: CSVEDFWKNTEAFF

V gene: TRBV11-3
clone size: NA
J gene: TRBJ2-5
D gene: NA
CDR3 DNA: TGTGCCAGCAGCCCCCGGGTAGGGGTCCAAGAGACCCAGTACTTC
CDR3 protein: CASSPRVGVQETQYF

V gene: TRBV5-1
clone size: NA
J gene: TRBJ2-7
D gene: TRBD1
CDR3 DNA: TGCGCCAGCAGCTTAGACGGGACAGGGGACTACGAGCAGTACTTC
CDR3 protein: CASSLDGTGDYEQYF

V gene: TRBV5-1
clone size: medium-sized
J gene: TRBJ2-7
D gene: TRBD1
CDR3 DNA: TGCGCCAGCAGTTCCCAAGAGGGACAGGGGGCCCACGAGCAGTACTTC
CDR3 protein: CASSSQEGQGAHEQYF

V gene: TRBV7-1
clone size: many
J gene: TRBJ1-1
D gene: NA
CDR3 DNA: TGTGCCAGCAGGGGACGGGAGAACACTGAAGCTTTCTTT
CDR3 protein: CASRGRENTEAFF

V gene: TRBV18
clone size: NA
J gene: TRBJ1-2
D gene: TRBD1
CDR3 DNA: TGTGCCAGCTCACCACCGGGACAGAACCTCTACACCTTC
CDR3 protein: CASSPPGQNLYTF

V gene: TRBV18
clone size: NA
J gene: TRBJ2-5
D gene: NA
CDR3 DNA: TGTGCCAGCTCCTGGCGGGGGCCAAGCGAGGAGACCCAGTACTTC
CDR3 protein: CASSWRGPSEETQYF

V gene: TRBV5-1
clone size: NA
J gene: TRBJ2-1
D gene: NA
CDR3 DNA: TGCGCCAGCAGCTTGGAAGTGGCGTCTAATGAGCAGTTCTTC
CDR3 protein: CASSLEVASNEQFF

V gene: TRBV6-8
clone size: few
J gene: TRBJ1-1
D gene: NA
CDR3 DNA: TGTGCCAGCAGTTACGGGGGTTTCACTGAAGCTTTCTTT
CDR3 protein: CASSYGGFTEAFF

V gene: TRBV19
clone size: few
J gene: TRBJ1-5
D gene: NA
CDR3 DNA: TGTGCCAGTAGGGTTTCGGGGGCTCAGCCCCAGCATTTT
CDR3 protein: CASRVSGAQPQHF

V gene: TRBV6-8
clone size: many
J gene: TRBJ2-7
D gene: NA
CDR3 DNA: TGTGCCAGCAGTTTGTCGGGACACCCGGCTATGTCGGAGCAGTACTTC
CDR3 protein: CASSLSGHPAMSEQYF

V gene: TRBV19
clone size: NA
J gene: TRBJ1-1
D gene: TRBD1
CDR3 DNA: TGTGCCAGTAGTATACTAATTCGGTCCCCGGGACAGGAGAACACTGAAGCTTTCTTT
CDR3 protein: CASSILIRSPGQENTEAFF

V gene: TRBV9
clone size: large
J gene: TRBJ1-1
D gene: TRBD1
CDR3 DNA: TGTGCCAGCAGCGGTCGACAGGGGAACACTGAAGCTTTCTTT
CDR3 protein: CASSGRQGNTEAFF

V gene: TRBV15
clone size: few
J gene: TRBJ2-1
D gene: TRBD1
CDR3 DNA: TGTGCCACCAGCAGAGCTACAGGGGGGATGAATGAGCAGTTCTTC
CDR3 protein: CATSRATGGMNEQFF

V gene: TRBV6-8
clone size: NA
J gene: TRBJ2-7
D gene: NA
CDR3 DNA: TGTGCCAGCAGTTACGTCCGGGACCCCTTCTCCTACGAGCAGTACTTC
CDR3 protein: CASSYVRDPFSYEQYF

V gene: TRBV11-3
clone size: few
J gene: TRBJ2-5
D gene: NA
CDR3 DNA: TGTGCCAGCAGCCTTAACGGACAGCGGCAAGAGACCCAGTACTTC
CDR3 protein: CASSLNGQRQETQYF

V gene: TRBV11-3
clone size: many
J gene: TRBJ1-1
D gene: NA
CDR3 DNA: TGTGCCAGCAGCGTCTCCTCAGGAGGGGGAAACACTGAAGCTTTCTTT
CDR3 protein: CASSVSSGGGNTEAFF

V gene: TRBV6-8
clone size: few
J gene: TRBJ2-7
D gene: NA
CDR3 DNA: TGTGCCAGCAGTTACTCGATGAGACAGGACTACGAGCAGTACTTC
CDR3 protein: CASSYSMRQDYEQYF

V gene: TRBV28
clone size: few
J gene: TRBJ2-4
D gene: TRBD2
CDR3 DNA: TGTGCCAGCAGTTTTTCTAGCGGGAGTTCCAAAAACATTCAGTACTTC
CDR3 protein: CASSFSSGSSKNIQYF

V gene: TRBV6-8
clone size: medium-sized
J gene: TRBJ2-6
D gene: TRBD1
CDR3 DNA: TGTGCCAGCAGGAACAGACAGGGGACTGGGGCCAACGTCCTGACTTTC
CDR3 protein: CASRNRQGTGANVLTF

V gene: TRBV10-2
clone size: NA
J gene: TRBJ2-1
D gene: NA
CDR3 DNA: TGCGCCAGCAGGACGGGCCTCTCCTACAATGAGCAGTTCTTC
CDR3 protein: CASRTGLSYNEQFF